The next 4 T cell receptor beta chains were all read from a single sample in a study of blood T cell repertoires in COVID-19. Measured with immunoSEQ multiplex PCR; TCRdb has only the in-frame clones, and not every one. Of roughly 83,000 clones listed, 86% are singletons. Sequencing was done on a sample of peripheral blood. All receptors derive from a man aged 45-65 years with active COVID-19.

The chain combines TRBV12-3 or TRBV12-4 with TRBJ1-2; 7 positions agree with TRBD1. The CDR3 is made up of 13 amino acids. V dropped 8 bases and J dropped 14; count of bases not matched to a gene: 17. CDR3: CASGPLGTDLRTF. CDR3 in DNA: TGTGCCAGCGGTCCCCTCGGGACAGACCTGCGGACCTTC.

This chain links TRBV15 with TRBJ2-7; 7 bases fit TRBD1. Germline V gives CDR1 LNHNV, CDR2 YYDKDF (reference sequence). This CDR3 comprises 16 residues. The junction had 13 bases not matched to a gene; V was cut back by 2 bases and J by 6 bases. DNA of the CDR3: TGTGCCACCAGCAGACCCCGGGGCAGGGGGAACGGCGAGCAGTACTTC. Translating it yields CATSRPRGRGNGEQYF.

In this sample, this clone is medium-sized. This chain joins TRBV30 and TRBJ2-1; weak D call: TRBD2 (5 bases). Trimming removed 0 bases at V and 1 base at J, with 10 bases between. The CDR3 extends over 15 amino acids. Germline assignment: CDR1 GTSNPN and CDR2 SVGIG (reference sequence). DNA for the CDR3: TGTGCCTGGAGTGTATTGAGGGCTTCCTACAATGAGCAGTTCTTC. It is translated as CAWSVLRASYNEQFF.

The rearrangement links TRBV15 to TRBJ1-1; no clear D. The germline V gene encodes CDR1 LNHNV and CDR2 YYDKDF (reference sequence). Trimming removed 0 bases from V and 5 bases from J, with 13 bases in between. The CDR3 is 15 residues long. Here the CDR3 DNA reads TGTGCCACCAGCAGAGAAGGAGCGGGAAGAACTGAAGCTTTCTTT. It encodes CATSREGAGRTEAFF.